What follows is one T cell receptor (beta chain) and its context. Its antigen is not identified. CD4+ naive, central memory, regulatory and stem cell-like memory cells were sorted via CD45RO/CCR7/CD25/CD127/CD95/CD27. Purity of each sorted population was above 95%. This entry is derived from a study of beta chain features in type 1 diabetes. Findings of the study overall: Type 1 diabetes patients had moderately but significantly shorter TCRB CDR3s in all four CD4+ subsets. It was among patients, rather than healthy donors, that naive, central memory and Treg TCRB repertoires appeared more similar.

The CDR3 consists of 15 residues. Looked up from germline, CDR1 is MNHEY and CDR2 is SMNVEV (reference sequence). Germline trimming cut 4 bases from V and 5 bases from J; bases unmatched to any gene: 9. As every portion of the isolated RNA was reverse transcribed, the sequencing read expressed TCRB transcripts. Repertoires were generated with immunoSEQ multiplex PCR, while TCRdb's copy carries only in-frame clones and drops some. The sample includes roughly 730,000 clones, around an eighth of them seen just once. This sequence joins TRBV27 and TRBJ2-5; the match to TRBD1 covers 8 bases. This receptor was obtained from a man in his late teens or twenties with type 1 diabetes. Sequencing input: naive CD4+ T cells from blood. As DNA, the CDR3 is TGTGCCAGCAGTTCCTCTCCAGGGGGCCGGGAGACCCAGTACTTC. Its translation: CASSSSPGGRETQYF.